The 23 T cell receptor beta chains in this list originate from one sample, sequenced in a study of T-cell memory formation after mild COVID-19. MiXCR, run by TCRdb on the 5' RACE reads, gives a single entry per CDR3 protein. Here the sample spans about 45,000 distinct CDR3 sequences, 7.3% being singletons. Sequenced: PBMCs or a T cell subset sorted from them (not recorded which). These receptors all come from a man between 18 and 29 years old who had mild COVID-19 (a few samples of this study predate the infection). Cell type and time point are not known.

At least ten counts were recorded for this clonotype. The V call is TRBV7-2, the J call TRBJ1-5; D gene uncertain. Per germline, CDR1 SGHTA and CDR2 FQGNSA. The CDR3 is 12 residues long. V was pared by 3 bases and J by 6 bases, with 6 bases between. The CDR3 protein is CASSFFAQPQHF. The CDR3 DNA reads TGTGCCAGCAGCTTCTTCGCTCAGCCCCAGCATTTT. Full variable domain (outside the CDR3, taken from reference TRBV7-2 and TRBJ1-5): GAGVSQSPSNKVTEKGKDVELRCDPISGHTALYWYRQSLGQGLEFLIYFQGNSAPDKSGLPSDRFSAERTGGSVSTLTIQRTQQEDSAVYLCASSFFAQPQHFGDGTRLSIL.

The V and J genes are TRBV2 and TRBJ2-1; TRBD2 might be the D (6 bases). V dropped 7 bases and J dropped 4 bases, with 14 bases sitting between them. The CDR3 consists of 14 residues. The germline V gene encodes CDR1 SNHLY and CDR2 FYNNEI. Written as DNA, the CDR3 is TGTGCCAGCAAAACGGGGGAGTTGTACAATGAGCAGTTCTTC. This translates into CASKTGELYNEQFF.

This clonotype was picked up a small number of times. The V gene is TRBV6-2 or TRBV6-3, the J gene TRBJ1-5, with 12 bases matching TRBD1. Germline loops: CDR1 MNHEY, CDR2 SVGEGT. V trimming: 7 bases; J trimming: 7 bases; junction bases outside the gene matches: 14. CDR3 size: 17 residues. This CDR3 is CASTATGTGGAWQPQHF. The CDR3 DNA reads TGTGCCAGCACTGCGACCGGGACAGGGGGCGCCTGGCAGCCCCAGCATTTT.

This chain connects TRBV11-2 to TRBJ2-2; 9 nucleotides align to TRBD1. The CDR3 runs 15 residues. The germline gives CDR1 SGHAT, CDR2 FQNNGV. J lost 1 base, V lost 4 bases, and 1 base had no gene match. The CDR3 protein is CASSSDRGNTGELFF. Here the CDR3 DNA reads TGTGCCAGCAGCTCGGACAGGGGGAACACCGGGGAGCTGTTTTTT. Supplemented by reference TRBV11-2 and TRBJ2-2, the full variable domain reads EAGVAQSPRYKIIEKRQSVAFWCNPISGHATLYWYQQILGQGPKLLIQFQNNGVVDDSQLPKDRFSAERLKGVDSTLKIQPAKLEDSAVYLCASSSDRGNTGELFFGEGSRLTVL.

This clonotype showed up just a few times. This chain's CDR3 is CSARVGDTQYF. For the CDR3, the DNA is TGCAGTGCTAGAGTTGGTGATACGCAGTATTTT. The genes are TRBV20-1 and TRBJ2-3, with D uncertain. CDR1 is DFQATT, CDR2 SNEGSKA, per germline (reference sequence). The CDR3 is 11 residues long. V lost 1 base to trimming and J lost 6 bases, with 5 bases between them.

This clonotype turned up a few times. The CDR3 here is CASRAGQGATEAFF. The CDR3 DNA reads TGTGCCAGCAGGGCCGGACAGGGGGCCACTGAAGCTTTCTTT. V and J are TRBV12-3 or TRBV12-4 and TRBJ1-1; 11 nucleotides align to TRBD1. The CDR3 totals 14 residues. Germline trimming cut 6 bases from V and 4 bases from J; bases unmatched to any gene: 4.

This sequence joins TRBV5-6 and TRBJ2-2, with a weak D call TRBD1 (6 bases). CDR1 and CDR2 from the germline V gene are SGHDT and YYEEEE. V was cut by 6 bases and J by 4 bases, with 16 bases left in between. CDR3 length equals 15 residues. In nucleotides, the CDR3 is TGTGCCAGCACCCTCCAGGGGATCAGCACCGGGGAGCTGTTTTTT. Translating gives CASTLQGISTGELFF.

CDR3 region: CASSPTVDSYEQYF. As DNA, the CDR3 is TGTGCCAGCAGCCCGACCGTAGACTCCTACGAGCAGTACTTC. The rearrangement links TRBV7-3 to TRBJ2-7; D not certain. Trimming took 5 bases from V and 0 from J, leaving 11 bases between them. Germline V gene sequence: CDR1 SGHTA, CDR2 FQGTGA. The CDR3 is 14 residues long.

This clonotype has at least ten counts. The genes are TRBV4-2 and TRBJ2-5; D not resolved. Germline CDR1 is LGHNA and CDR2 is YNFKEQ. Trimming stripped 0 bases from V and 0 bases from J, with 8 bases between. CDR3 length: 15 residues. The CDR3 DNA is TGTGCCAGCAGCCAAGATTCTGGAAACCAAGAGACCCAGTACTTC. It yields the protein CASSQDSGNQETQYF.

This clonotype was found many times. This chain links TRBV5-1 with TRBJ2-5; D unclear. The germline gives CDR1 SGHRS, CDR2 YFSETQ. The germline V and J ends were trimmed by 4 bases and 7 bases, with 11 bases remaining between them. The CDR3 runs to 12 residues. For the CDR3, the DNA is TGCGCCAGCAGCCCCTTTAGTGGGACCCAGTACTTC. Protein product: CASSPFSGTQYF.

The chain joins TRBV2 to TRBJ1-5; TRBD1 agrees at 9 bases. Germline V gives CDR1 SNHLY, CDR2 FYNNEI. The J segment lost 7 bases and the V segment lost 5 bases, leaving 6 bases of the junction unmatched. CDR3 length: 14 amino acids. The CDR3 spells CASSPQTGGQPQHF. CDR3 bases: TGTGCCAGCAGTCCCCAGACAGGGGGGCAGCCCCAGCATTTT. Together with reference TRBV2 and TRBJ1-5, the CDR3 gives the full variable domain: EPEVTQTPSHQVTQMGQEVILRCVPISNHLYFYWYRQILGQKVEFLVSFYNNEISEKSEIFDDQFSVERPDGSNFTLKIRSTKLEDSAMYFCASSPQTGGQPQHFGDGTRLSIL.

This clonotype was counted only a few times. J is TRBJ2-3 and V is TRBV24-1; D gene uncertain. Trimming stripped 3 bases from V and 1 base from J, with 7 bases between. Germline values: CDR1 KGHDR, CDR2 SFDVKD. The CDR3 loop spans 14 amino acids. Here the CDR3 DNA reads TGTGCCACCAGTGATCGTTACGGCACAGATACGCAGTATTTT. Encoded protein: CATSDRYGTDTQYF.

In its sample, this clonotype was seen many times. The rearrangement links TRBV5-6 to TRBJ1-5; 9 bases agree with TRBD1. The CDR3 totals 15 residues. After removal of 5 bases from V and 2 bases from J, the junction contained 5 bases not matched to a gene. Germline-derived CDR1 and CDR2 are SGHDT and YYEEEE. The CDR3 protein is CASSLTGGGNQPQHF. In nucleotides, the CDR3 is TGTGCCAGCAGTCTTACAGGGGGCGGCAATCAGCCCCAGCATTTT.

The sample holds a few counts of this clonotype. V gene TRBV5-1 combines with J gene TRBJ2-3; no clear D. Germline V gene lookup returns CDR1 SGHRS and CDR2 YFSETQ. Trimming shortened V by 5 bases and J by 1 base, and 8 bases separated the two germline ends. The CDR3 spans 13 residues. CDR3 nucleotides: TGCGCCAGCAGTGAACAAGGCACAGATACGCAGTATTTT. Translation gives CASSEQGTDTQYF.

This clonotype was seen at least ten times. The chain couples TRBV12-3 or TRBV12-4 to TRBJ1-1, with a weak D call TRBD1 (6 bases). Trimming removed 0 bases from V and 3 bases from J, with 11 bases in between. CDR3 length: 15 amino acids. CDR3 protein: CASSLAGRGYTEAFF. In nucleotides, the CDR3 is TGTGCCAGCAGTTTAGCGGGCAGGGGCTACACTGAAGCTTTCTTT.

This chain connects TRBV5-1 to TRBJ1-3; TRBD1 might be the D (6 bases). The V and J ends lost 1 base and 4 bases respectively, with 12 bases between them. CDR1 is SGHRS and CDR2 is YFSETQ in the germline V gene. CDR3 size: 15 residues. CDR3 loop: CASSLRGAPGNTIYF. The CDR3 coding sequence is TGCGCCAGCAGCTTGCGGGGGGCGCCGGGAAACACCATATATTTT.

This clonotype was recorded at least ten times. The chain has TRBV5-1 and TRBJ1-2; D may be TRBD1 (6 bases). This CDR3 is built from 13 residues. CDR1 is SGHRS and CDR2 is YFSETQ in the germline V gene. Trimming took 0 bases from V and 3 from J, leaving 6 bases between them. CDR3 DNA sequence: TGCGCCAGCAGCTTGGGACAGGACTATGGCTACACCTTC. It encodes CASSLGQDYGYTF.

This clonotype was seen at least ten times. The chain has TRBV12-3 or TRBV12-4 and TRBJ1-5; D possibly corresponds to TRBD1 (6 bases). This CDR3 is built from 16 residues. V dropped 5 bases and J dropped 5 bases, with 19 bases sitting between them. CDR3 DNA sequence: TGTGCCAGCAGTCCTCCGGACAGTAATAGGCATCAGCCCCAGCATTTT. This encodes CASSPPDSNRHQPQHF.

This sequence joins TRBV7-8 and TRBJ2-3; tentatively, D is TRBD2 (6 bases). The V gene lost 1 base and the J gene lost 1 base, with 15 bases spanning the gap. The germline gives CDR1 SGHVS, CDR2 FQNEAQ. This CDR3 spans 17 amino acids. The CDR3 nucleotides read TGTGCCAGCAGCTTAGAGTGGAGGGCCTTTGGCACAGATACGCAGTATTTT. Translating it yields CASSLEWRAFGTDTQYF.

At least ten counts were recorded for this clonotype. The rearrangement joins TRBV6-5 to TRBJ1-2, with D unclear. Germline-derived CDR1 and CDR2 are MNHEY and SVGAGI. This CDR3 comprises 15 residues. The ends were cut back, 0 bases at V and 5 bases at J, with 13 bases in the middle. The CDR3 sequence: CASSYSRAESYGYTF. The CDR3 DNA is TGTGCCAGCAGTTACTCGAGGGCAGAGAGTTATGGCTACACCTTC.

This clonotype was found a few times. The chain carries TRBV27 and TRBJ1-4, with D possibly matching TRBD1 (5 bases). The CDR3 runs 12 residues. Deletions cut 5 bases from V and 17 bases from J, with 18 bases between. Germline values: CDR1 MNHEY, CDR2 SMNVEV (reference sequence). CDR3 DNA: TGTGCCAGCAGTGTCACCGGGGGAACGGTTTTTTTT. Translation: CASSVTGGTVFF.

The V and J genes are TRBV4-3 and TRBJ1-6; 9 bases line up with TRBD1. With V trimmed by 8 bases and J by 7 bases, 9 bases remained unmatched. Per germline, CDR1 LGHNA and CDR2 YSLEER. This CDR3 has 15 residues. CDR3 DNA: TGCGCCAGCGCCGACGGACAGGGGAGAAATTCACCCCTCCACTTT. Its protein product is CASADGQGRNSPLHF.

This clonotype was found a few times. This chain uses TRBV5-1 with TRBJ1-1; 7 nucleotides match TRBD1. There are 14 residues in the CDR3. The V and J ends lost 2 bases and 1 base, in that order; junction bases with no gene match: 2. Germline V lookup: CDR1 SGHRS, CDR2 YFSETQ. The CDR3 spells CASSLQGSNTEAFF. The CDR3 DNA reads TGCGCCAGCAGCTTACAGGGGTCGAACACTGAAGCTTTCTTT.